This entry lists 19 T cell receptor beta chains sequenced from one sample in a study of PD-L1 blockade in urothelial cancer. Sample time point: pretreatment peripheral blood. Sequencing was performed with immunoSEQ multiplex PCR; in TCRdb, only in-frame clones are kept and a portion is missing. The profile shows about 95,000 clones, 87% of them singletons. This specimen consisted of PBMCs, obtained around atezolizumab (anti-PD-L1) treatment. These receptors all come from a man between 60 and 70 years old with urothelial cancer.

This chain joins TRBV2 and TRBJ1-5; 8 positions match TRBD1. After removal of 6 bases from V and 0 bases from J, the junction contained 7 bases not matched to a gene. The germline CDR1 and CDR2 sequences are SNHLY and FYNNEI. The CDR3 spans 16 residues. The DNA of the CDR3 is TGTGCCAGCAGGGAGCTGACAGGGGATAGCAATCAGCCCCAGCATTTT. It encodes CASRELTGDSNQPQHF.

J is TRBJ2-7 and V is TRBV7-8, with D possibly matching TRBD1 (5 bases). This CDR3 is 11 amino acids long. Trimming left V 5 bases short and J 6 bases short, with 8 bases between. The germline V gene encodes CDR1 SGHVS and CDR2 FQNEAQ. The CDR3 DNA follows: TGTGCCAGCAGCCCCAGGGTCGAGCAGTACTTC. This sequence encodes CASSPRVEQYF.

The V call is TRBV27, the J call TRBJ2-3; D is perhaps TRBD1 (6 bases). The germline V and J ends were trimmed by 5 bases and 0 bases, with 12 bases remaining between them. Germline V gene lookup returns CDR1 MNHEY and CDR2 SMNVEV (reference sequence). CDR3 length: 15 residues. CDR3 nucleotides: TGTGCCAGCAGTCCCCGACAGGCGAGCACAGATACGCAGTATTTT. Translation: CASSPRQASTDTQYF.

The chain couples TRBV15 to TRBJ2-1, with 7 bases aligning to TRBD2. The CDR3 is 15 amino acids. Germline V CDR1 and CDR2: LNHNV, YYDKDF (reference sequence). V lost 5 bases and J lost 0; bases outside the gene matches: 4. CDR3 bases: TGTGCCACCAGCGCCGGGGGGAGCTCCTACAATGAGCAGTTCTTC. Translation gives CATSAGGSSYNEQFF.

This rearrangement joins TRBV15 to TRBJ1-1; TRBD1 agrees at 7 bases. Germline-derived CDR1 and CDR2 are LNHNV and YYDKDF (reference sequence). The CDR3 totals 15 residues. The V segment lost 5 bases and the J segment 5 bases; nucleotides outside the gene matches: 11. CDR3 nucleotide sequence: TGTGCCACCAGCCTAGACAGGGCCCCTAGTACTGAAGCTTTCTTT. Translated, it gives CATSLDRAPSTEAFF.

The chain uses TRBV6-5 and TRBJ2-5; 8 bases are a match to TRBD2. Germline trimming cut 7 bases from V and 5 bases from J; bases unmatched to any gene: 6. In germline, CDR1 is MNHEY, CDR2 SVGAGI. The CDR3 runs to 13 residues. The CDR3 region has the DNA TGTGCCAGCACCTTAGCGGGGTCCGAGACCCAGTACTTC. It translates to CASTLAGSETQYF.

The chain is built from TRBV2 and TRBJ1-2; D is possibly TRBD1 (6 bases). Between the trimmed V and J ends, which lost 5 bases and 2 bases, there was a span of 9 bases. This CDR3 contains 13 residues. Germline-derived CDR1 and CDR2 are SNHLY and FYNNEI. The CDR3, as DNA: TGTGCCAGCAGTCCTCAGGGGAACTATGGCTACACCTTC. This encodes CASSPQGNYGYTF.

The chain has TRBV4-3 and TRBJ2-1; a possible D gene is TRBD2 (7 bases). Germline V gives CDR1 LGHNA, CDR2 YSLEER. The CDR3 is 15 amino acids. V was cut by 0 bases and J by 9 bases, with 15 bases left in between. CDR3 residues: CASSQDAGARGEQFF. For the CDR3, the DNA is TGCGCCAGCAGCCAAGACGCGGGGGCCAGGGGTGAGCAGTTCTTC.

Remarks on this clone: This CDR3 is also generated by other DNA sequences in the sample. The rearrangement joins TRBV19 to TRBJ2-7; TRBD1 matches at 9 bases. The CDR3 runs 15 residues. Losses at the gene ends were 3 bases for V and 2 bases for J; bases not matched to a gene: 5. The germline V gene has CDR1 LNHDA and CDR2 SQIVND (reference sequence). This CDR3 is CASSIAGTGTYEQYF. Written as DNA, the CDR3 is TGTGCCAGTAGTATCGCCGGGACAGGGACCTACGAGCAGTACTTC.

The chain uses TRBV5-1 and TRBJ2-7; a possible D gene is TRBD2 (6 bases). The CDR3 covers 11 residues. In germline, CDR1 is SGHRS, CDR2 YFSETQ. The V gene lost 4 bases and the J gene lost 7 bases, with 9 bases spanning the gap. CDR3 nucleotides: TGCGCCAGCAGCCCGGGGAGGGAGCAGTACTTC. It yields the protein CASSPGREQYF.

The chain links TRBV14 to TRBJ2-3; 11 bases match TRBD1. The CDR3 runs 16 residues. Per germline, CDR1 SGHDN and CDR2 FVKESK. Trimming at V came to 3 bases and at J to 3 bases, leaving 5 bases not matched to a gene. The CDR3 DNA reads TGTGCCAGCAGCCATTTGGACAGGGGGCGTACAGATACGCAGTATTTT. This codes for CASSHLDRGRTDTQYF.

The CDR3 DNA is TGTGCCAGCAGCTTGGAAGGGGGCCAACAAGAGACCCAGTACTTC. As protein: CASSLEGGQQETQYF. V is TRBV5-6 and J is TRBJ2-5; TRBD1 aligns across 7 bases. V trimming: 0 bases; J trimming: 2 bases; junction bases outside the gene matches: 4. This CDR3 region has 15 residues. Germline CDR1 reads SGHDT; CDR2 reads YYEEEE.

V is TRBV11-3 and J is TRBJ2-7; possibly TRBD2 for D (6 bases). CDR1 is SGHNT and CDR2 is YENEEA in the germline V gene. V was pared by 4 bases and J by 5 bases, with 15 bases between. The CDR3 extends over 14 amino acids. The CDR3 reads CASSSRGGVHEQYF. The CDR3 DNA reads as TGTGCCAGCAGCTCAAGGGGCGGGGTACACGAGCAGTACTTC.

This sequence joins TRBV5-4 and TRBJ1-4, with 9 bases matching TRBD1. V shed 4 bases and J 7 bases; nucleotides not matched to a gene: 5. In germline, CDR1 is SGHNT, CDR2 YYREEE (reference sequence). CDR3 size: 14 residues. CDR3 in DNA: TGTGCCAGCAGCAGGACAGGGGCGGGTGAAAAACTGTTTTTT. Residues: CASSRTGAGEKLFF.

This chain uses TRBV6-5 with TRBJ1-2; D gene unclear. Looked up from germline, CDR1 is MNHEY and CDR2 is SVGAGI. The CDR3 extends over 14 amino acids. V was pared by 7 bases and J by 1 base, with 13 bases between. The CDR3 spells CASKRAEVNYGYTF. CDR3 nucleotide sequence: TGTGCCAGCAAAAGGGCGGAGGTTAACTATGGCTACACCTTC.

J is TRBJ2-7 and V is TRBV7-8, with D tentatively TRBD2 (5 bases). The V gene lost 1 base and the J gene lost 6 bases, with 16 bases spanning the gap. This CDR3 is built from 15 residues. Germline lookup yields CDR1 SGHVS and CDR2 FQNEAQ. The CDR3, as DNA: TGTGCCAGCAGCTTAGTGGCAGGCTCTGAGGGCGAGCAGTACTTC. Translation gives CASSLVAGSEGEQYF.

CDR3 sequence: CASSFGAGGGEQYF. The CDR3, as DNA: TGTGCCAGCAGTTTTGGGGCAGGGGGCGGCGAGCAGTACTTC. The chain is built from TRBV27 and TRBJ2-7; 8 bases match TRBD1. The CDR3 has 14 residues. V was pared by 3 bases and J by 6 bases, with 7 bases of the junction left unmatched. Per the germline V gene, CDR1 is MNHEY and CDR2 is SMNVEV (reference sequence).

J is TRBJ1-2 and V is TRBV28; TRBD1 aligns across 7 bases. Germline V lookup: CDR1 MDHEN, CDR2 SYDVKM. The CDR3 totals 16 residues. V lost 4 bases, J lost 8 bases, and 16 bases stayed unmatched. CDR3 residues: CASSSLGGGEVKGYTF. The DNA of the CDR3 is TGTGCCAGCAGTTCCTTAGGAGGGGGCGAGGTGAAAGGCTACACCTTC.

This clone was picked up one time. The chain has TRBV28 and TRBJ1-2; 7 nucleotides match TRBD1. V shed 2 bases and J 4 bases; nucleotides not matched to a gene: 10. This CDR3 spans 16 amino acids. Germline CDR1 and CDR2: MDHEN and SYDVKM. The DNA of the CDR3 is TGTGCCAGCAGTTTACACGTGACAGGGAGGAGCTATGGCTACACCTTC. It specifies CASSLHVTGRSYGYTF.